The clone carrying this T cell receptor beta chain came up once. Its antigen is unknown. This specimen includes other DNA sequences encoding the same CDR3. The data were taken from a study of T cell responses to AZD1222 COVID-19 vaccine. Regarding the study as a whole: Samples come after the peak T cell response, not at day 14.

This table comes from immunoSEQ multiplex PCR, and its TCRdb copy is limited to in-frame clones, with some not included. The sample shows about 130,000 clones, more than 90% of them seen only once. The CDR3 contains 15 residues. Trimming took 0 bases from V and 2 from J, leaving 9 bases between them. Germline lookup yields CDR1 SGHRS and CDR2 YFSETQ. The specimen was peripheral blood, collected 28 days after the second AZD1222 dose. V is TRBV5-1 and J is TRBJ2-1; possibly TRBD1 for D (5 bases). The sequence derives from an adult who received the AZD1222 COVID-19 vaccine. The CDR3 DNA sequence: TGCGCCAGCAGCTTGGGGCAGGGTGCCTACAATGAGCAGTTCTTC. This gives the protein CASSLGQGAYNEQFF.